These T cell receptor beta chains were read from a single sample in a study of blood T cell repertoires in COVID-19. Generated by immunoSEQ multiplex PCR, the TCRdb table keeps only in-frame clones and is missing some. This repertoire shows fewer than 450,000 clones, roughly 87% found once; its top ten account for approximately 0.93%. Sequenced: PBMCs or T cells enriched from blood (not recorded which). Receptors originate from a woman aged 25-40 years who had recovered from COVID-19. CDR3s include the opening cysteine and the closing phenylalanine or tryptophan. D genes are given only for firm matches. A row's size may be missing; if present it is once, few, many or a size class.

v_call	d_call	clone_size	j_call	cdr3_aa	cdr3_nt
TRBV5-1	TRBD1	NA	TRBJ2-2	CASSPGTGGSGELFF	TGCGCCAGCAGCCCAGGGACAGGGGGCAGCGGGGAGCTGTTTTTT
TRBV2	TRBD2	NA	TRBJ2-5	CARKKTSHQETQYF	TGTGCCAGAAAAAAGACTAGCCATCAAGAGACCCAGTACTTC
TRBV5-4	TRBD1	NA	TRBJ2-7	CASSLSGQGAREQYF	TGTGCCAGCAGCTTATCCGGACAGGGGGCCCGCGAGCAGTACTTC
TRBV9	NA	NA	TRBJ2-2	CASSVAQGGGELFF	TGTGCCAGCAGCGTAGCCCAGGGAGGCGGGGAGCTGTTTTTT
TRBV11-2	NA	few	TRBJ2-3	CASSLGGRGVPDTQYF	TGTGCCAGCAGCTTAGGGGGCAGGGGGGTACCAGATACGCAGTATTTT
TRBV19	TRBD1	few	TRBJ1-3	CASTRDRVGGNTIYF	TGTGCCAGTACTCGAGACAGGGTTGGCGGAAACACCATATATTTT
TRBV10-2	NA	NA	TRBJ1-2	CASSESGDGRYGYTF	TGCGCCAGCAGTGAGTCAGGAGACGGTCGCTATGGCTACACCTTC
TRBV30	NA	NA	TRBJ2-2	CACRSHRNTGELFF	TGTGCCTGTAGGTCTCACAGGAACACCGGGGAGCTGTTTTTT
TRBV5-1	TRBD1	NA	TRBJ2-2	CASVLGTAFPGELFF	TGCGCCAGCGTCCTCGGGACAGCTTTCCCCGGGGAGCTGTTTTTT
TRBV28	NA	NA	TRBJ1-5	CASSPSRRTGQPQHF	TGTGCCAGCAGTCCCAGTCGGAGGACCGGCCAGCCCCAGCATTTT
TRBV5-5	TRBD1	NA	TRBJ1-5	CASSPGTDQPQHF	TGTGCCAGCAGCCCGGGGACAGATCAGCCCCAGCATTTT